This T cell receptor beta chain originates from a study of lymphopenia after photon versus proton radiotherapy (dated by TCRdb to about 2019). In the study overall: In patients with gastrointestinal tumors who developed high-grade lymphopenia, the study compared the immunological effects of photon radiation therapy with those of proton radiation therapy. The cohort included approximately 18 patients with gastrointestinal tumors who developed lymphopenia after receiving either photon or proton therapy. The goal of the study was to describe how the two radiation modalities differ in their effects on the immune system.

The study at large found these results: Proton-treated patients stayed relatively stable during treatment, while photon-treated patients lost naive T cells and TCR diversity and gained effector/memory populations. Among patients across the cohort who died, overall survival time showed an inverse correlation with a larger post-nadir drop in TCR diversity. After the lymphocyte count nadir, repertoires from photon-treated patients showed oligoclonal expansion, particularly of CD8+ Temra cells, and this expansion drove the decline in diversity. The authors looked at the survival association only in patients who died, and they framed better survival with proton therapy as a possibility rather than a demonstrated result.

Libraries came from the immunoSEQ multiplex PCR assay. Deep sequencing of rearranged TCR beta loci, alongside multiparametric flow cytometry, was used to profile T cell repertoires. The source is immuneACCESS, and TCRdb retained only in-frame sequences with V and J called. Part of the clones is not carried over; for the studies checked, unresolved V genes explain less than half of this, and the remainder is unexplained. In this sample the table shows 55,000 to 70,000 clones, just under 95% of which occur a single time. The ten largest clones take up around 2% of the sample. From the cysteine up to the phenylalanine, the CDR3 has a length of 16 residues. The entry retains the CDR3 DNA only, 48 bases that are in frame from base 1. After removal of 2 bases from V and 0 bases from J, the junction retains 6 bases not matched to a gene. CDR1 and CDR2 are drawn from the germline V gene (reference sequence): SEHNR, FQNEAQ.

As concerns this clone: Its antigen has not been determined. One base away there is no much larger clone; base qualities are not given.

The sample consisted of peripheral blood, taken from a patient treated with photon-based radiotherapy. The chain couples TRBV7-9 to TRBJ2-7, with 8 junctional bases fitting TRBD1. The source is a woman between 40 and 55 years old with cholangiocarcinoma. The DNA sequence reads TGTGCCAGCAGCTTAAGGACAGGGTTGAGCTCCTACGAGCAGTACTTC. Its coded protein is CASSLRTGLSSYEQYF.